The clone carrying this TCR beta chain has more than one count but fewer than ten. The entry originates in a study of metastatic and nonmetastatic thyroid tumors. With 4 bases clipped from V and 1 base from J, the junction kept 6 bases outside the gene matches. Germline V gene data show CDR1 as LGHNA and CDR2 as YNFKEQ. This CDR3 contains 15 residues. Authors' methods: Differences in CDR3 between clinicopathological groups were drawn on to build a classifier intended to discriminate distant-metastatic papillary thyroid cancer patients. TCRdb reanalyzed the PCR reads with MiXCR. The V and J calls follow TCRdb's processing rather than the paper's. The sample includes 39,000 or so clones, less than 50% of them seen just once. All patients were treatment-naive before thyroid surgery.

Sequencing was done on a sample of tumor tissue. This sequence was found in a male donor with papillary thyroid cancer or a benign thyroid nodule (not recorded which). Some clones in this sample may be carry-over from other donors' samples. The V gene is TRBV4-2, the J gene TRBJ2-7; 8 nucleotides agree with TRBD1. In DNA, the CDR3 is TGTGCCAGCAGCCCCCGGGACAGGTTTTCCTACGAGCAGTACTTC. Protein product: CASSPRDRFSYEQYF.